This T cell receptor (beta chain) was observed in a study of blood T cell repertoires in COVID-19. Study summary: COVID-19 samples from acute and convalescent phases originated in the United States, Italy and Spain. The analysed material was cDNA or gDNA that came from T cells, B-cell-depleted T cells, or PBMCs.

Original methodology: Quantification of nucleated cells was approximated via reference gene primer amplification. TCRdb keeps only in-frame clones here, not all; method: immunoSEQ multiplex PCR. Clonal size and the V and J genes are those of that table, whereas D and trimming came from the DNA. The sample has about 380,000 clones, more than 70% seen once; the top ten hold about 1.1%. The CDR3 length is 17 residues. What the recovered Cohort 3 donors had was two negative PCRs, clearance, or symptom resolution. Sequenced sample: PBMCs or T cells enriched from blood (not recorded which). This clonotype originated in a young woman who had recovered from COVID-19. The chain employs TRBV21-1 and TRBJ1-2; the D call in the table, TRBD1, was not verified against the DNA. TRBV21-1 is noted as a pseudogene. CDR3 amino acids: CASSADRDRVDGYGYTF. The CDR3 DNA sequence: TGTGCCAGCAGCGCGGACCGGGACAGGGTAGACGGCTATGGCTACACCTTC.